The sequence of this T cell receptor beta chain was determined in a study of blood T cells in healthy people across ages (dated by TCRdb to 2015 to 2017). At the level of the whole study: In model experiments, template switching captured about one uniquely barcoded TCR beta cDNA molecule for every two T cells. Donors of different ages were randomly distributed across sequencing lanes to avoid experimental bias. Two additional independent replicas of 1 million unique cDNA reads from the same blood draw were analyzed for two donors (one aged 18 to 30 and one aged 80 or older). Age-related changes in TCR beta repertoire diversity were measured in the study by deep sequencing normalized with unique cDNA molecular identifiers. The donors were divided into four age groups: young (average approximately 16 years), middle-aged (approximately 39), aged (about 60) and long-lived (more than 75). What the work shows at the level of the full study, not this receptor alone: The CMV infection status of donors was not known, potentially confounding age-related changes in expanded clonotypes. Compared with the aged group, the long-lived group had more naive CD4+ T cells, fewer expanded clones and increased TCR diversity, a pattern suggesting age selection. Observed TCR beta diversity per million T cells fell roughly linearly with age, and a significant reduction was already apparent by age around 39. Bulk unsorted PBMC profiling prevented conclusive comparison of naive and antigen-experienced compartments. The percentage of naive T cells measured by flow cytometry correlated strongly with observed TCR beta diversity. Estimates of total diversity based on one million sequenced T cells were considered lower bounds and underestimates.

Systemically healthy Caucasian individuals from Russia, approximately 39 in total and aged about 6 to 90 years, were included as donors. Each donor gave about 9.8 milliliters of peripheral blood, drawn into EDTA-treated Vacutainer tubes. Ficoll-Paque density-gradient centrifugation was used to isolate PBMCs, with at least 6.5 million per sample. Total RNA, at least 5 micrograms per sample, was extracted from PBMCs with Trizol reagent. The percentages of naive CD45RAhigh/CD27high T cells were determined by flow cytometry on a PBMC aliquot from every donor. This clonotype was recorded a few times. It has no known antigen specificity. One junction end does not reproduce the germline sequence, and a read error may be involved. The library was made by 5' RACE. Sequencer: Illumina HiSeq 2500. A second about 7 to 11 cycle PCR used a sample-barcoded 5' primer and a J-beta primer mix. Each TCR beta cDNA molecule received a unique molecular identifier from a template-switch 5' adaptor carrying 12 random nucleotides. Each sample yielded at least 2.5 million CDR3-containing paired-end reads. First-strand cDNA was synthesized from all RNA with the Mint cDNA synthesis kit, primed by a TRBC-specific oligonucleotide. Following uracil-DNA glycosylase treatment, a first 18-cycle PCR with universal primers M1SS and BC2_uni_R was performed on all cDNA. In the authors' own workflow: For normalization, 1 million high-quality reads were randomly selected from each sample, with every read carrying a distinct molecular identifier. Instead of being binned into consensus sequences, reads that shared molecular identifiers were thrown out. MiTCR, with a Q25 quality threshold and the strictest error-elimination algorithm, was used for CDR3 identification, clonotype clustering and error correction. Lower-bound total TCR beta diversity was estimated with a nonparametric unseen species model using Euler transformation. TCRdb reworked the public reads: Q25 trimming with fastp, MiXCR clone assembly, productive beta chains retained. CDR3 protein duplicates are merged, each entry listing the most common genes and DNA. V and J calls and clone size were set by TCRdb, not the authors. This sample gives about 700,000 distinct CDR3 sequences in total; approximately 29% of them show up just once. Of the sample, 15% falls within the top ten clones.

The CDR3 runs 15 residues from the cysteine to the phenylalanine. The sequence is cut down to CDR3 DNA, 45 bases in frame from base 1. The germline V gene sets CDR1 to SGDLS and CDR2 to YYNGEE. The specimen sequenced was blood. This chain joins TRBV9 to TRBJ2-4, and TRBD2 may be the D gene, going by 5 matching bases. This receptor was identified in a woman over 75 in good health. Donor details come from another sample of the same person, matched by shared clones. The DNA sequence reads TGTGCCAGCAGCGTAGACGGGGAGAGAGAAAACATTCGGTACTTC. It translates as CASSVDGERENIRYF.